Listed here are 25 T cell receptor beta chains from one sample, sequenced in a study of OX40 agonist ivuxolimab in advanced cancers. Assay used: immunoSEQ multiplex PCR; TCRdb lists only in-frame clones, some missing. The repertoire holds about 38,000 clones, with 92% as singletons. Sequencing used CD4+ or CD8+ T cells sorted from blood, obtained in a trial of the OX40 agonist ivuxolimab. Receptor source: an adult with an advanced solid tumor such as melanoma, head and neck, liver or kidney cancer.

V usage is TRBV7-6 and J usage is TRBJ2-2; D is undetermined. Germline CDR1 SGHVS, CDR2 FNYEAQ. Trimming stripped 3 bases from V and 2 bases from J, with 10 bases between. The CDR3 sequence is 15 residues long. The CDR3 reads CASSFLPANTGELFF. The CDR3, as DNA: TGTGCCAGCAGCTTCTTGCCGGCTAACACCGGGGAGCTGTTTTTT.

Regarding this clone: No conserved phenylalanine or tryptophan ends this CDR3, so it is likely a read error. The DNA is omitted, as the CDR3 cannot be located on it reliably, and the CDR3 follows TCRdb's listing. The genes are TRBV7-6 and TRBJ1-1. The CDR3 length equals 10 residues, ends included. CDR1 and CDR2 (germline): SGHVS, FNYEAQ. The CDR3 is CASSPRGGVP.

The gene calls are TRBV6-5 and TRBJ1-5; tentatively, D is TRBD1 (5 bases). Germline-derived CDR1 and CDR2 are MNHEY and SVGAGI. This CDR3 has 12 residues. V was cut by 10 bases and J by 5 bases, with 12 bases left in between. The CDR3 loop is CATWWGDQPQHF. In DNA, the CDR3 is TGTGCCACCTGGTGGGGCGATCAGCCCCAGCATTTT.

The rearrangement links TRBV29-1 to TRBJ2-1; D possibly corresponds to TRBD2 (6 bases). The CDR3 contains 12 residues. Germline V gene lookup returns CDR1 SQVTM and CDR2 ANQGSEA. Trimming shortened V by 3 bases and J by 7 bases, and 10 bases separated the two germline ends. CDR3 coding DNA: TGCAGCGTTGAGAGGAGCGGGAATGAGCAGTTCTTC. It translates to CSVERSGNEQFF.

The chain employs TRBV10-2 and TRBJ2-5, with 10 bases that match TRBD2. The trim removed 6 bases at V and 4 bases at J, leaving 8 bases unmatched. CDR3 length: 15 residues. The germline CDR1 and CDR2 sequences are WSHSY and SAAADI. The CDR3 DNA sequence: TGCGCCAGCAGAAAAGTTAGCGGGAGGTCAGAGACCCAGTACTTC. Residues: CASRKVSGRSETQYF.

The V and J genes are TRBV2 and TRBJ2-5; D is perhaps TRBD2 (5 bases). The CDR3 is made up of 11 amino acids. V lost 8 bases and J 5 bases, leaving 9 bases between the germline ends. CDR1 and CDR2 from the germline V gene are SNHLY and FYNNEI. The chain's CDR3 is CASEGGETQYF. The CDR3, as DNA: TGTGCCAGCGAGGGCGGGGAGACCCAGTACTTC. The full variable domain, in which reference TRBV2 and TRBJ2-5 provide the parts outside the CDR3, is EPEVTQTPSHQVTQMGQEVILRCVPISNHLYFYWYRQILGQKVEFLVSFYNNEISEKSEIFDDQFSVERPDGSNFTLKIRSTKLEDSAMYFCASEGGETQYFGPGTRLLVL.

The CDR3: CASSSGQGVGNTEAFF. For the CDR3, the DNA is TGTGCCAGCAGCTCTGGACAGGGGGTGGGGAACACTGAAGCTTTCTTT. The chain employs TRBV7-9 and TRBJ1-1, with TRBD1 matching 10 bases. V lost 4 bases to trimming and J lost 1 base; unmatched junction nucleotides: 6. CDR1 is SEHNR, CDR2 FQNEAQ, per germline (reference sequence). The CDR3 runs 16 residues.

The CDR3 bases are TGTGCCAGTAGTATAGGGCTAGCGGGAGAAGAATCGGGCGAGCAGTACTTC. It codes for CASSIGLAGEESGEQYF. The V gene is TRBV19, the J gene TRBJ2-7, with 10 bases identical to TRBD2. CDR3 size: 17 residues. Losses at the gene ends were 1 base for V and 6 bases for J; bases not matched to a gene: 12. Germline V gene data show CDR1 as LNHDA and CDR2 as SQIVND (reference sequence).

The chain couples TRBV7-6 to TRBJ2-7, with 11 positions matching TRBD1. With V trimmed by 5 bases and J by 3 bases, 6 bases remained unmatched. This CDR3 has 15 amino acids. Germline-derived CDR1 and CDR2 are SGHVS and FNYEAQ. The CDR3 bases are TGTGCCAGCAGCCCCCTCGGGACAGGGGGCTACGAGCAGTACTTC. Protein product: CASSPLGTGGYEQYF. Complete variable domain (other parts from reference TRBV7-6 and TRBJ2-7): GAGVSQSPRYKVTKRGQDVALRCDPISGHVSLYWYRQALGQGPEFLTYFNYEAQQDKSGLPNDRFSAERPEGSISTLTIQRTEQRDSAMYRCASSPLGTGGYEQYFGPGTRLTVT.

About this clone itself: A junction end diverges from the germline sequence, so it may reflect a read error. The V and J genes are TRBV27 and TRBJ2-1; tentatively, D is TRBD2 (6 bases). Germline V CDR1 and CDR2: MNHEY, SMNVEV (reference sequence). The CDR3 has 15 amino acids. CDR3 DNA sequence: TGTGCCAGCAGTTTATCGATATCTAGGGCTAGCGCTCCACTCTTC. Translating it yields CASSLSISRASAPLF.

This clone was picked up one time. The CDR3 here is CASSPFHLAGLTGELFF. CDR3 in DNA: TGCGCCAGCAGCCCATTTCATTTAGCGGGTCTCACCGGGGAGCTGTTTTTT. The chain joins TRBV5-1 to TRBJ2-2; 7 nucleotides agree with TRBD2. The length of the CDR3 is 17 residues. V was pared by 4 bases and J by 4 bases, with 13 bases of the junction left unmatched. The V gene's germline CDR1 is SGHRS and CDR2 YFSETQ.

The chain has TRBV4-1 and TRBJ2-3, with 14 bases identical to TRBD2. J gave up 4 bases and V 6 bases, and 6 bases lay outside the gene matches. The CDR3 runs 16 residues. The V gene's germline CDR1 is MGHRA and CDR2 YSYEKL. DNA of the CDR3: TGCGCCAGCAGTTCGACTAGCGGGAGGGCCCCAGATACGCAGTATTTT. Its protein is CASSSTSGRAPDTQYF.

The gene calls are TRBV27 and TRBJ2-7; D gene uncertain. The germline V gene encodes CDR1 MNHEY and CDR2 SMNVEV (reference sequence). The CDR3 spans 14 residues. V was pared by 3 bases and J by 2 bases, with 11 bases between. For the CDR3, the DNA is TGTGCCAGCAGTTTTCTAGACACCCCCTACGAGCAGTACTTC. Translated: CASSFLDTPYEQYF.

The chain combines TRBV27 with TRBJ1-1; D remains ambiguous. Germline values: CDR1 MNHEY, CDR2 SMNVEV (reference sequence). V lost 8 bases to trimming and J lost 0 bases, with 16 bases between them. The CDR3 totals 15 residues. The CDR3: CASWSAVGMNTEAFF. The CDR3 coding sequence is TGTGCCAGCTGGTCGGCGGTAGGGATGAACACTGAAGCTTTCTTT.

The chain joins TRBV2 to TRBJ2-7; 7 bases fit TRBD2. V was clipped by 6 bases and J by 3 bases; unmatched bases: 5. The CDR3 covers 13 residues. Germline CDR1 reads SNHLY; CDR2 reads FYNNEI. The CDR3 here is CASRLTSYYEQYF. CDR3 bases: TGTGCCAGCAGGCTGACTAGCTACTACGAGCAGTACTTC. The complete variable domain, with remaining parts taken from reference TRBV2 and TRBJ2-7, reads EPEVTQTPSHQVTQMGQEVILRCVPISNHLYFYWYRQILGQKVEFLVSFYNNEISEKSEIFDDQFSVERPDGSNFTLKIRSTKLEDSAMYFCASRLTSYYEQYFGPGTRLTVT.

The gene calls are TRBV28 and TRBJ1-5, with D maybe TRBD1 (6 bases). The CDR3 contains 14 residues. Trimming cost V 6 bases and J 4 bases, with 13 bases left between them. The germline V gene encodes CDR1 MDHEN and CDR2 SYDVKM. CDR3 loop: CASSRRGANQPQHF. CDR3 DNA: TGTGCCAGCAGCCGGCGGGGGGCGAATCAGCCCCAGCATTTT.

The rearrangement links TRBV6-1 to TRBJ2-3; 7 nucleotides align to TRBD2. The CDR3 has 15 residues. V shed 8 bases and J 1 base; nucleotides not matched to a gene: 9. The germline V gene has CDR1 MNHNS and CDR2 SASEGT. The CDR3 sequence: CASGSKRGGTDTQYF. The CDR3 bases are TGTGCCAGCGGATCCAAGCGGGGCGGCACAGATACGCAGTATTTT.

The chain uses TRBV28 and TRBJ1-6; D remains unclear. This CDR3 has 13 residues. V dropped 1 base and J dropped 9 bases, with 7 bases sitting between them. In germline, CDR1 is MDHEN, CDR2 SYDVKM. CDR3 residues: CASSLSQGSPLHF. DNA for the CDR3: TGTGCCAGCAGTTTATCGCAAGGTTCACCCCTCCACTTT.

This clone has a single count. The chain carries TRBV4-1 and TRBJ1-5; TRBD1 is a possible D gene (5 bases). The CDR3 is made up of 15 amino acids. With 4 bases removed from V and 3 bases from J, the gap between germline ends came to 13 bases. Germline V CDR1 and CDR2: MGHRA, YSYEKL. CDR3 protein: CASSRAGTDNQPQHF. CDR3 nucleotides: TGCGCCAGCAGCCGAGCCGGGACCGACAATCAGCCCCAGCATTTT.

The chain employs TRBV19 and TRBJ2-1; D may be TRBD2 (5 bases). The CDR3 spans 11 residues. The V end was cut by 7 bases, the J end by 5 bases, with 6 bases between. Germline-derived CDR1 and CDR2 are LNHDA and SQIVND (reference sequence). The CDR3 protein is CASTTNNEQFF. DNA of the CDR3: TGTGCCAGTACGACTAACAATGAGCAGTTCTTC. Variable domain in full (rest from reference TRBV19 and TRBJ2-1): DGGITQSPKYLFRKEGQNVTLSCEQNLNHDAMYWYRQDPGQGLRLIYYSQIVNDFQKGDIAEGYSVSREKKESFPLTVTSAQKNPTAFYLCASTTNNEQFFGPGTRLTVL.

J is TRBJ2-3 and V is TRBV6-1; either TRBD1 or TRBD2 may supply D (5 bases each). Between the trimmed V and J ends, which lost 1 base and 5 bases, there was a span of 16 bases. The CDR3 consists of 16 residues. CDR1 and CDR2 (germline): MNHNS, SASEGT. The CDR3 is CASSEVGAIGVDTQYF. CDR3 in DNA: TGTGCCAGCAGTGAAGTCGGGGCCATCGGTGTAGATACGCAGTATTTT.

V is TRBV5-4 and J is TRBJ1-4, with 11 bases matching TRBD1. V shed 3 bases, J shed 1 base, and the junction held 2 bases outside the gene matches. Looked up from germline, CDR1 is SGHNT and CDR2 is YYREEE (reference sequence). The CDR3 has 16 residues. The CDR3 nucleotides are TGTGCCAGCAGCTGGGGGACAGGGGGAACTAATGAAAAACTGTTTTTT. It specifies CASSWGTGGTNEKLFF.

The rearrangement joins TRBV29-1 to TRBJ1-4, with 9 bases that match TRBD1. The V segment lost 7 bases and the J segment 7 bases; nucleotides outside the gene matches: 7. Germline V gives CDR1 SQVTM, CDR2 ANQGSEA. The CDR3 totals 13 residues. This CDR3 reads CSGTGEDSEKLFF. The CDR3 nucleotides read TGCAGCGGGACAGGGGAGGATAGTGAAAAACTGTTTTTT.

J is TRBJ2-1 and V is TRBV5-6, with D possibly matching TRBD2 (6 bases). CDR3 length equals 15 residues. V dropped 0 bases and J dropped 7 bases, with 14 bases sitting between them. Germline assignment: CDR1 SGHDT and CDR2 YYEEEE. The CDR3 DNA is TGTGCCAGCAGCTTGGAGGAGGGTGGCGAAAATGAGCAGTTCTTC. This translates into CASSLEEGGENEQFF.

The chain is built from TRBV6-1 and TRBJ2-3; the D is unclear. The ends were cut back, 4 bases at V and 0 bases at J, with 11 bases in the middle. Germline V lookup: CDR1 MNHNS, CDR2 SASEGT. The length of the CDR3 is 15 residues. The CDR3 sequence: CASSVLVASTDTQYF. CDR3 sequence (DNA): TGTGCCAGCAGTGTATTAGTAGCTAGCACAGATACGCAGTATTTT.